The 16 T cell receptor beta chains listed next were all sequenced from one sample in a study of radiotherapy plus CTLA-4 blockade in lung cancer. Profiling relied on immunoSEQ multiplex PCR, and the TCRdb table lists in-frame clones only, not all of them. The data hold tens of thousands of clones, with approximately 86% observed a single time. Sequencing was performed on peripheral blood, taken from a patient treated with radiotherapy plus ipilimumab. These receptors originate from a human donor with non-small cell lung cancer who had a partial response to radiotherapy plus ipilimumab.

The genes are TRBV28 and TRBJ1-2, with TRBD1 identical over 8 bases. The CDR3 runs 12 residues. Unmatched junction bases numbered 8, after V lost 11 bases and J lost 6 bases. From germline, CDR1 is MDHEN and CDR2 SYDVKM. The CDR3 nucleotides are TGTGCCCTATGGGACAGGACTAATGGCTACACCTTC. It is translated as CALWDRTNGYTF.

The chain carries TRBV28 and TRBJ2-2, with TRBD2 as a possible D gene (6 bases). The CDR3 covers 15 residues. V lost 7 bases and J 4 bases, leaving 16 bases between the germline ends. Germline V gene sequence: CDR1 MDHEN, CDR2 SYDVKM. CDR3 nucleotides: TGTGCCAGCAAGGAGGGAGACTTAACCACCGGGGAGCTGTTTTTT. Amino acid sequence: CASKEGDLTTGELFF.

The V gene is TRBV5-1, the J gene TRBJ2-3, with 7 bases matching TRBD2. This CDR3 has 14 residues. From germline, CDR1 is SGHRS and CDR2 YFSETQ. V was clipped by 0 bases and J by 4 bases; unmatched bases: 2. CDR3 amino acids: CASSLAGGSDTQYF. The DNA of the CDR3 is TGCGCCAGCAGCTTGGCCGGGGGGTCAGATACGCAGTATTTT. The full variable domain, completed using reference TRBV5-1 and TRBJ2-3, is KAGVTQTPRYLIKTRGQQVTLSCSPISGHRSVSWYQQTPGQGLQFLFEYFSETQRNKGNFPGRFSGRQFSNSRSEMNVSTLELGDSALYLCASSLAGGSDTQYFGPGTRLTVL.

The chain joins TRBV2 to TRBJ1-1; maybe TRBD1 (6 bases). V gave up 5 bases and J gave up 2 bases, with 12 bases separating them. This CDR3 is 14 amino acids long. CDR1 and CDR2 from the germline V gene are SNHLY and FYNNEI. This chain's CDR3 is CASSRLQGNTEAFF. CDR3 sequence (DNA): TGTGCCAGCAGTCGCCTACAGGGTAACACTGAAGCTTTCTTT. Drawing the rest from reference TRBV2 and TRBJ1-1, the complete variable domain is EPEVTQTPSHQVTQMGQEVILRCVPISNHLYFYWYRQILGQKVEFLVSFYNNEISEKSEIFDDQFSVERPDGSNFTLKIRSTKLEDSAMYFCASSRLQGNTEAFFGQGTRLTVV.

V is TRBV5-1 and J is TRBJ2-4; 9 bases align to TRBD1. V lost 5 bases, J lost 3 bases, and 6 bases stayed unmatched. The V gene's germline CDR1 is SGHRS and CDR2 YFSETQ. This CDR3 has 15 amino acids. Written as DNA, the CDR3 is TGCGCCAGCAGTTTGACAGGGGGGGACAAAAACATTCAGTACTTC. This sequence encodes CASSLTGGDKNIQYF. Filled out from reference TRBV5-1 and TRBJ2-4, the complete variable domain reads KAGVTQTPRYLIKTRGQQVTLSCSPISGHRSVSWYQQTPGQGLQFLFEYFSETQRNKGNFPGRFSGRQFSNSRSEMNVSTLELGDSALYLCASSLTGGDKNIQYFGAGTRLSVL.

Here the CDR3 reads CASSLAASGGDEQFF. The CDR3 DNA follows: TGCGCCAGCAGCTTGGCGGCTAGCGGGGGCGATGAGCAGTTCTTC. The chain combines TRBV5-1 with TRBJ2-1, with 10 bases that match TRBD2. The germline V gene encodes CDR1 SGHRS and CDR2 YFSETQ. V dropped 0 bases and J dropped 8; count of bases not matched to a gene: 5. This CDR3 spans 15 amino acids.

The chain links TRBV6-7 to TRBJ2-3, with 11 bases matching TRBD1. TRBV6-7 carries the ORF label, with uncertain function. V was clipped by 2 bases and J by 3 bases; unmatched bases: 10. CDR3 length: 18 amino acids. CDR3 sequence (DNA): TGTGCCAGCAGTTACCCGCTCCGGGACAGGGGGAAGACAGATACGCAGTATTTT. The encoded protein is CASSYPLRDRGKTDTQYF.

The chain uses TRBV30 and TRBJ1-5; a weak D match, TRBD1 (5 bases). Trimming took off 2 bases at V and 6 bases at J, with 11 bases between the two ends. Germline CDR1 GTSNPN, CDR2 SVGIG (reference sequence). The CDR3 is 13 residues long. The CDR3 sequence is CAWSLSGIQPQHF. CDR3 DNA: TGTGCCTGGAGTCTCTCAGGGATTCAGCCCCAGCATTTT.

The chain is built from TRBV28 and TRBJ1-2, with 8 bases that match TRBD1. Germline CDR1 is MDHEN and CDR2 is SYDVKM. With V trimmed by 5 bases and J by 8 bases, 7 bases remained unmatched. The CDR3 is 13 residues long. The CDR3 DNA is TGTGCCAGCAGTCGGACAGGGTTGGGCGGCTACACCTTC. It is translated as CASSRTGLGGYTF.

CDR3 nucleotides: TGCGCCAGCAGCTTGGGGACTAGCGGGAGGGCCGTCTCCTACGAGCAGTACTTC. Encoded protein: CASSLGTSGRAVSYEQYF. The chain has TRBV5-1 and TRBJ2-7; 15 nucleotides line up with TRBD2. Germline assignment: CDR1 SGHRS and CDR2 YFSETQ. This CDR3 is 18 amino acids long. The ends lost 0 bases at V and 0 bases at J; junction bases unmatched: 4.

This sequence joins TRBV6-1 and TRBJ1-6, with D perhaps TRBD1 (5 bases). The V end was cut by 6 bases, the J end by 6 bases, with 12 bases between. Germline CDR1 reads MNHNS; CDR2 reads SASEGT. The CDR3 is 14 residues long. The CDR3 DNA reads as TGTGCCAGCAGGACAGCTAACAGTAATTCACCCCTCCACTTT. Translation gives CASRTANSNSPLHF.

This chain connects TRBV30 to TRBJ1-6; D ambiguous. The germline V gene encodes CDR1 GTSNPN and CDR2 SVGIG (reference sequence). Trimming took 5 bases from V and 6 from J, leaving 11 bases between them. This CDR3 has 13 residues. CDR3 in DNA: TGTGCCTGGTCCCTAGGAGCTAATTCACCCCTCCACTTT. It translates to CAWSLGANSPLHF.

The rearrangement uses TRBV5-4 and TRBJ1-2; 7 positions agree with TRBD1. Germline V gene lookup returns CDR1 SGHNT and CDR2 YYREEE (reference sequence). V lost 4 bases to trimming and J lost 4 bases; unmatched junction nucleotides: 10. This CDR3 has 15 residues. This chain's CDR3 is CASSNEKGAVYGYTF. In DNA, the CDR3 is TGTGCCAGCAGCAACGAGAAGGGGGCAGTCTATGGCTACACCTTC.

The CDR3 protein is CASSRDGGGSYEQYF. The CDR3 coding sequence is TGTGCCAGCAGCCGGGACGGGGGGGGATCCTACGAGCAGTACTTC. The chain employs TRBV2 and TRBJ2-7; 8 positions agree with TRBD2. Per germline, CDR1 SNHLY and CDR2 FYNNEI. V shed 6 bases, J shed 1 base, and the junction held 8 bases outside the gene matches. The CDR3 covers 15 residues.

This rearrangement joins TRBV28 to TRBJ1-6, with a tentative D call TRBD1 (6 bases). This CDR3 is built from 13 residues. With 6 bases removed from V and 6 bases from J, the gap between germline ends came to 9 bases. Per the germline V gene, CDR1 is MDHEN and CDR2 is SYDVKM. The DNA of the CDR3 is TGTGCCAGCAGACAGGGCCTTAATTCACCCCTCCACTTT. Translated: CASRQGLNSPLHF. The full variable domain, rest sourced from reference TRBV28 and TRBJ1-6, is DVKVTQSSRYLVKRTGEKVFLECVQDMDHENMFWYRQDPGLGLRLIYFSYDVKMKEKGDIPEGYSVSREKKERFSLILESASTNQTSMYLCASRQGLNSPLHFGNGTRLTVT.

The chain carries TRBV7-6 and TRBJ2-2; a possible D gene is TRBD2 (6 bases). CDR1 SGHVS and CDR2 FNYEAQ come from the germline V gene. V dropped 8 bases and J dropped 5 bases, with 15 bases sitting between them. CDR3 size: 14 residues. DNA of the CDR3: TGTGCCAGCGGCCCGCCGGGAGTTACCGGGGAGCTGTTTTTT. It translates to CASGPPGVTGELFF.